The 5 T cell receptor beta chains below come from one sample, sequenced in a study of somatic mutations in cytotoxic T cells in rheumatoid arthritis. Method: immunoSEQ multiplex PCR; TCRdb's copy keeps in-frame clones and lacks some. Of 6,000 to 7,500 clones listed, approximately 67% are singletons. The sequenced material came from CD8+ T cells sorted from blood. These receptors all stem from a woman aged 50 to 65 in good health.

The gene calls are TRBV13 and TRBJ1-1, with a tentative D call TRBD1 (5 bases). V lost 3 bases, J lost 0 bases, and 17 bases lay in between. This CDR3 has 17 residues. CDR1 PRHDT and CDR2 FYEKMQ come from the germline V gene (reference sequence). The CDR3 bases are TGTGCCAGCAGCTTTGCACAAGGGGCATTTTTGAACACTGAAGCTTTCTTT. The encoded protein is CASSFAQGAFLNTEAFF.

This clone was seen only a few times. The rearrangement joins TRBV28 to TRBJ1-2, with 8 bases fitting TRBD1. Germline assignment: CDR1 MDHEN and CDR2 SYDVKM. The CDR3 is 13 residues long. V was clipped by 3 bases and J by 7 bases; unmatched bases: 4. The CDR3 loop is CASSFRTGFGYTF. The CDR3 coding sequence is TGTGCCAGCAGTTTCAGGACAGGGTTTGGCTACACCTTC.

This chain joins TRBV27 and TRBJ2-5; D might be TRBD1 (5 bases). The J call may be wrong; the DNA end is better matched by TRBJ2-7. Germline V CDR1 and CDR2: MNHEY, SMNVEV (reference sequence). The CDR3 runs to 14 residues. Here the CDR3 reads CASSFDLSGNEQYF. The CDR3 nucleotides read TGTGCCAGCAGTTTTGATCTCTCAGGGAACGAGCAGTACTTC.

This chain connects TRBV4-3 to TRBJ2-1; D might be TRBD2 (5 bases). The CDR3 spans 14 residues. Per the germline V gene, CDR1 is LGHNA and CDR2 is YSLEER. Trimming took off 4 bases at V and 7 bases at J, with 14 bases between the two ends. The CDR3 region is CASSPQRTGNEQFF. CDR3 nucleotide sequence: TGCGCCAGCAGCCCGCAACGTACGGGGAATGAGCAGTTCTTC.

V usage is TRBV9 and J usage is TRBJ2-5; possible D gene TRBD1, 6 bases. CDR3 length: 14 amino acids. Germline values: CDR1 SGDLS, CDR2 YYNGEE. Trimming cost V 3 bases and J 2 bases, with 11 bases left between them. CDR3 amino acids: CASSAGATQETQYF. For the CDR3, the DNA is TGTGCCAGCAGCGCAGGGGCGACACAAGAGACCCAGTACTTC. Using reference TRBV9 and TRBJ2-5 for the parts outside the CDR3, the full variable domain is DSGVTQTPKHLITATGQRVTLRCSPRSGDLSVYWYQQSLDQGLQFLIQYYNGEERAKGNILERFSAQQFPDLHSELNLSSLELGDSALYFCASSAGATQETQYFGPGTRLLVL.